These 13 T cell receptor beta chains share one sample of origin, sequenced in a study of blood T cell repertoires in COVID-19 (dated by TCRdb to 2020 to 2021). The receptor library was made with the immunoSEQ multiplex PCR assay. The clones in this table, taken by TCRdb from immuneACCESS, are in-frame only. Not every clone is retained; where verified, under half of the shortfall comes from an unresolved V gene, and the cause of the rest is unknown. The sample table holds about 130,000 clones, of which roughly 83% were seen once. 12% of the sample rests with the top ten. Sequencing input: peripheral blood. The receptors shown here come from a woman aged 30 to 39 who had recovered from COVID-19.

J is TRBJ1-2 and V is TRBV5-5; the D gene is possibly TRBD1 (5 bases). There are 16 residues in the CDR3. Germline V gene data show CDR1 as SGHKS and CDR2 as YYEKEE (reference sequence). Trimming stripped 4 bases from V and 8 bases from J, with 24 bases between. CDR3 sequence (DNA): TGTGCCAGCAGCCCTAACCCTGCATTCCGGGGGAACGGCTACACCTTC. It yields the protein CASSPNPAFRGNGYTF.

The rearrangement uses TRBV19 and TRBJ2-6, with a tentative D call TRBD2 (6 bases). V lost 5 bases and J lost 0, with 23 bases in between. Germline assignment: CDR1 LNHDA and CDR2 SQIVND (reference sequence). The CDR3 length is 20 residues. Written as DNA, the CDR3 is TGTGCCAGTAGTTTGACGGGGGTATCAACCCCGCGCTCTGGGGCCAACGTCCTGACTTTC. The encoded protein is CASSLTGVSTPRSGANVLTF.

The chain links TRBV5-6 to TRBJ2-7; the D gene is possibly TRBD1 (7 bases). V lost 0 bases and J lost 3, with 13 bases in between. This CDR3 region has 15 residues. CDR1 is SGHDT, CDR2 YYEEEE, per germline. CDR3 region: CASSLGRRGHYEQYF. The DNA for the CDR3 is TGTGCCAGCAGCTTGGGCCGGAGGGGGCACTACGAGCAGTACTTC.

The chain couples TRBV19 to TRBJ2-1, with 11 bases matching TRBD1. V shed 8 bases and J 2 bases; nucleotides not matched to a gene: 11. This CDR3 has 17 residues. CDR1 LNHDA and CDR2 SQIVND come from the germline V gene (reference sequence). The CDR3, as DNA: TGTGCCAGTTCCCCCCCTCCGGACAGGGGGCCCTACAATGAGCAGTTCTTC. Its protein product is CASSPPPDRGPYNEQFF.

With respect to this clone: At one of its ends the junction is not consistent with the germline gene, which may arise from a read error. The genes are TRBV5-4 and TRBJ2-7; D not certain. The CDR3 has 13 amino acids. The germline V gene encodes CDR1 SGHNT and CDR2 YYREEE (reference sequence). CDR3 region: CVSSPSHDYEQYF. The CDR3 nucleotides read TGTGTCAGCAGCCCGAGCCATGATTACGAGCAGTACTTC.

The chain has TRBV28 and TRBJ1-1; 7 bases line up with TRBD1. With V trimmed by 0 bases and J by 2 bases, 6 bases remained unmatched. CDR1 MDHEN and CDR2 SYDVKM come from the germline V gene. CDR3 size: 16 residues. CDR3 nucleotides: TGTGCCAGCAGTTTATGGAGGGACAGATTAAACACTGAAGCTTTCTTT. This codes for CASSLWRDRLNTEAFF.

The chain links TRBV10-3 to TRBJ2-2; TRBD1 matches at 10 bases. Looked up from germline, CDR1 is ENHRY and CDR2 is SYGVKD. V dropped 3 bases and J dropped 2; count of bases not matched to a gene: 6. The CDR3 loop spans 17 amino acids. CDR3 sequence reads: CAISDVGTGDNTGELFF. The DNA of the CDR3 is TGTGCCATCAGTGACGTCGGGACAGGGGACAACACCGGGGAGCTGTTTTTT.

The rearrangement joins TRBV5-4 to TRBJ1-1, with 9 bases aligning to TRBD1. CDR1 SGHNT and CDR2 YYREEE come from the germline V gene (reference sequence). The CDR3 sequence is 13 residues long. Germline trimming cut 9 bases from V and 1 base from J; bases unmatched to any gene: 4. Here the CDR3 reads CAILDRGNTEAFF. The CDR3 nucleotides read TGTGCCATTCTGGACAGGGGGAACACTGAAGCTTTCTTT. Supplemented by reference TRBV5-4 and TRBJ1-1, the full variable domain reads ETGVTQSPTHLIKTRGQQVTLRCSSQSGHNTVSWYQQALGQGPQFIFQYYREEENGRGNFPPRFSGLQFPNYSSELNVNALELDDSALYLCAILDRGNTEAFFGQGTRLTVV.

V and J are TRBV11-2 and TRBJ1-2; 7 bases align to TRBD1. CDR1 and CDR2 (germline): SGHAT, FQNNGV. V trimming: 2 bases; J trimming: 6 bases; junction bases outside the gene matches: 3. The CDR3 is 13 amino acids. The CDR3 is CASSLRGGDGYTF. Written as DNA, the CDR3 is TGTGCCAGCAGCTTAAGAGGGGGCGATGGCTACACCTTC.

The table lists this clone with a few counts. The chain uses TRBV3-1 (or the pseudogene TRBV3-2) and TRBJ2-3; possibly TRBD2 for D (6 bases). Deletions cut 1 base from V and 2 bases from J, with 13 bases between. The CDR3 extends over 16 amino acids. Germline CDR1 and CDR2: LGHDT and YNNKEL (reference sequence). CDR3 sequence reads: CASSQGVSGFTDTQYF. The CDR3 region has the DNA TGTGCCAGCAGCCAAGGGGTCAGCGGGTTCACAGATACGCAGTATTTT.

The V and J genes are TRBV20-1 and TRBJ2-1; weak D call: TRBD2 (6 bases). V was shortened by 3 bases and J by 2 bases, with 11 bases between the two germline ends. The CDR3 totals 14 residues. Looked up from germline, CDR1 is DFQATT and CDR2 is SNEGSKA (reference sequence). The CDR3 bases are TGCAGTGCTAGTACGGCGGGGCCCTACAATGAGCAGTTCTTC. Residues: CSASTAGPYNEQFF.

This clone has just a few counts. V gene TRBV2 combines with J gene TRBJ2-7; D is undetermined. CDR3 length: 13 residues. V was trimmed by 4 bases and J by 2 bases, leaving 9 bases between them. Germline V gene data show CDR1 as SNHLY and CDR2 as FYNNEI. In DNA form, the CDR3 reads TGTGCCAGCAGTGCGTCTGCAGCCTACGAGCAGTACTTC. Amino acids: CASSASAAYEQYF.

The CDR3 sequence is CASSLGQGREKLFF. In DNA, the CDR3 is TGTGCCAGCAGCTTAGGACAGGGGCGGGAAAAACTGTTTTTT. The chain uses TRBV7-9 and TRBJ1-4, with TRBD1 matching 8 bases. The CDR3 loop spans 14 amino acids. Germline trimming cut 1 base from V and 8 bases from J; bases unmatched to any gene: 3. The germline V gene encodes CDR1 SEHNR and CDR2 FQNEAQ (reference sequence).